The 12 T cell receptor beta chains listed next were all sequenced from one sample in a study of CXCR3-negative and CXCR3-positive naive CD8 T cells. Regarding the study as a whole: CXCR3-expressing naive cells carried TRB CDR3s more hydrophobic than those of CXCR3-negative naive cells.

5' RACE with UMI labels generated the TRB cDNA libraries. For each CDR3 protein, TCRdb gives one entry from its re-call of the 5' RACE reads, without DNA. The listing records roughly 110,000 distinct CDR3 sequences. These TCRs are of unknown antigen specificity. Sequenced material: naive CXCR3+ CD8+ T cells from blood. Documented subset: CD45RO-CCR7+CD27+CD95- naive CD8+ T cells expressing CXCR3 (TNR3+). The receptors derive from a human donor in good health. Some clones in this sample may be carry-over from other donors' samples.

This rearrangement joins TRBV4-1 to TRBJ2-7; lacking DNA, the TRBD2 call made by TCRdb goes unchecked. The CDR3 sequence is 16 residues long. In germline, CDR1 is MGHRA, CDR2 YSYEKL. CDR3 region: CASSQGTSGGTYEQYF.

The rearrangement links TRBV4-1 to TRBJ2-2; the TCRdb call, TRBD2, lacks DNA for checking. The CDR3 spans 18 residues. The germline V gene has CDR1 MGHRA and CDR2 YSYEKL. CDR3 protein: CASSQSPAVTSRTGELFF.

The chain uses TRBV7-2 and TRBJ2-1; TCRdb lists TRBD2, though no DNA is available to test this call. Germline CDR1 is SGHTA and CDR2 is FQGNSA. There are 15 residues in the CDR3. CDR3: CASSTLAGAYNEQFF.

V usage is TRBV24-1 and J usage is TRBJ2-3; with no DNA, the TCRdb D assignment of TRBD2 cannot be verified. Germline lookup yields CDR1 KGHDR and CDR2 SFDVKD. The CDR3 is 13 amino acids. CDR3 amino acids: CATRRTRGDTQYF.

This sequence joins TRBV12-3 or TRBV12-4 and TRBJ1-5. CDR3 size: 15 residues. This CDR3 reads CASSLGYAGLMPQHF.

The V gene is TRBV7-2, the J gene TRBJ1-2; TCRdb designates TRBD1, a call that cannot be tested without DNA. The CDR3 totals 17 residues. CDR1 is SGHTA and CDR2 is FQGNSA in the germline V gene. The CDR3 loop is CASSRDPQGGPNYGYTF.

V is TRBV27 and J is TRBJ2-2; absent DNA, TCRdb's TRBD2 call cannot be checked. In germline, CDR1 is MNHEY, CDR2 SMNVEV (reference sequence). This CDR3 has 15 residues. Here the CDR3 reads CASRGLAEVTGELFF.

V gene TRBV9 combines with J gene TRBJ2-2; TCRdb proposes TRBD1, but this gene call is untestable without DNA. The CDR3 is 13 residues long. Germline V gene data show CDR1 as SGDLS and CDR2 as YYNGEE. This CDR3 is CASSPGGAGELFF. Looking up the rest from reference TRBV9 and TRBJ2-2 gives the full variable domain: DSGVTQTPKHLITATGQRVTLRCSPRSGDLSVYWYQQSLDQGLQFLIQYYNGEERAKGNILERFSAQQFPDLHSELNLSSLELGDSALYFCASSPGGAGELFFGEGSRLTVL.

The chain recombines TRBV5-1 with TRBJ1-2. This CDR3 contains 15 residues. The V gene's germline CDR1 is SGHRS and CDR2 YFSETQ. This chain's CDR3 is CASSLVYNSNYGYTF.

CDR3 sequence: CASSLGFGETQYF. The chain combines TRBV7-6 with TRBJ2-5. Per the germline V gene, CDR1 is SGHVS and CDR2 is FNYEAQ. CDR3 length: 13 amino acids.

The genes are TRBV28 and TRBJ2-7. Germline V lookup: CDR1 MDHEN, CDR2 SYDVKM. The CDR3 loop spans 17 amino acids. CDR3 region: CASSLPKSAHINYEQYF.

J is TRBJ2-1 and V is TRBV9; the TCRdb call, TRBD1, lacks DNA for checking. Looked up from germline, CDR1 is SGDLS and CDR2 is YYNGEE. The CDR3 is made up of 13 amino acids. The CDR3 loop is CASSGDIYNEQFF.